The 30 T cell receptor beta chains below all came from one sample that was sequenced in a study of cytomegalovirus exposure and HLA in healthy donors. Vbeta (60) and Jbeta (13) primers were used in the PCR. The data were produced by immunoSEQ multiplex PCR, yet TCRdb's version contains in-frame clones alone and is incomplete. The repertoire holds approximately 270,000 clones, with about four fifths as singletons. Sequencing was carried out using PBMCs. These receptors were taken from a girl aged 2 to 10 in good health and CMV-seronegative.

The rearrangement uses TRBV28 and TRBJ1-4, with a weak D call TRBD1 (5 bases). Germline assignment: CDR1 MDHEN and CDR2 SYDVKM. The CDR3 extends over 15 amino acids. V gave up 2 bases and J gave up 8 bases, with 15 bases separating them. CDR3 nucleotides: TGTGCCAGCAGTTTAGGACACCCTATAACCGAAAAACTGTTTTTT. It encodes CASSLGHPITEKLFF.

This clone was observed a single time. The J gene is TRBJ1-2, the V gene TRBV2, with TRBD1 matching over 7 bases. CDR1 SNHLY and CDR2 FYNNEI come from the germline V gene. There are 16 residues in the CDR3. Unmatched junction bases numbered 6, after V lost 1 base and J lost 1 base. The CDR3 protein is CASSEVTGTYNYGYTF. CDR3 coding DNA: TGTGCCAGCAGTGAAGTGACAGGGACCTATAACTATGGCTACACCTTC.

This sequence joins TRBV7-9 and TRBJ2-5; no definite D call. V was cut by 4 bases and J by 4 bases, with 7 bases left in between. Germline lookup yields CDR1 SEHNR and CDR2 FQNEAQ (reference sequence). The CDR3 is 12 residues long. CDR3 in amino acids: CASSWPGETQYF. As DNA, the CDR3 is TGTGCCAGCAGCTGGCCGGGAGAGACCCAGTACTTC.

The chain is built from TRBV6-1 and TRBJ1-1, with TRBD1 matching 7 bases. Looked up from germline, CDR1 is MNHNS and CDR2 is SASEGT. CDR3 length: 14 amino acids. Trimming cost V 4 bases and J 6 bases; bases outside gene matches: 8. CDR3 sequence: CASSVQGTLAEAFF. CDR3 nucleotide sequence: TGTGCCAGCAGTGTACAGGGGACGCTAGCTGAAGCTTTCTTT.

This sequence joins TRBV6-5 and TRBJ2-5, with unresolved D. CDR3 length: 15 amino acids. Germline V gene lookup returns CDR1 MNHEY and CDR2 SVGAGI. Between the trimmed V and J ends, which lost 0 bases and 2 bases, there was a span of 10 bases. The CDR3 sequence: CASSYSKRVQETQYF. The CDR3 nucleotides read TGTGCCAGCAGTTACTCGAAACGGGTGCAAGAGACCCAGTACTTC.

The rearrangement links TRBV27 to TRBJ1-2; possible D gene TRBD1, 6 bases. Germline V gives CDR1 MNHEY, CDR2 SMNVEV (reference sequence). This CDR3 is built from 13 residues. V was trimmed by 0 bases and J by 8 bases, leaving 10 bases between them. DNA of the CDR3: TGTGCCAGCAGTTTATCCCCCCAGGGGGGCTACACCTTC. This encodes CASSLSPQGGYTF.

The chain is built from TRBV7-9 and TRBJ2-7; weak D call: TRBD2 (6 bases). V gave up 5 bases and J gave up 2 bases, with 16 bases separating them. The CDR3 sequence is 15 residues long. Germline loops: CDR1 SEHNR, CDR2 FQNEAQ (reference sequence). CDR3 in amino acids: CASSTSASGAYEQYF. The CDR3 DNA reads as TGTGCCAGCAGCACCAGTGCGTCGGGGGCCTACGAGCAGTACTTC. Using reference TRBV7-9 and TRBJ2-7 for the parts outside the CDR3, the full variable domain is DTGVSQNPRHKITKRGQNVTFRCDPISEHNRLYWYRQTLGQGPEFLTYFQNEAQLEKSRLLSDRFSAERPKGSFSTLEIQRTEQGDSAMYLCASSTSASGAYEQYFGPGTRLTVT.

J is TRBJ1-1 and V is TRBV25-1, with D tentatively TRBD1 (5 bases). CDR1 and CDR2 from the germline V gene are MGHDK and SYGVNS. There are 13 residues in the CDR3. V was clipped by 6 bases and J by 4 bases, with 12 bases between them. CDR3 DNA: TGTGCCAGCAGACTTGGCCAGGGCACTGAAGCTTTCTTT. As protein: CASRLGQGTEAFF.

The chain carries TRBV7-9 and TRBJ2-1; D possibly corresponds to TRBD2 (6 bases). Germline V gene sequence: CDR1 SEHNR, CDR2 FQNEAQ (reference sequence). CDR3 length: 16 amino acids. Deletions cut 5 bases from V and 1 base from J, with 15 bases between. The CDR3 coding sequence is TGTGCCAGCAGCCGTACGGGGGTCCGGTCCTACAATGAGCAGTTCTTC. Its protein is CASSRTGVRSYNEQFF.

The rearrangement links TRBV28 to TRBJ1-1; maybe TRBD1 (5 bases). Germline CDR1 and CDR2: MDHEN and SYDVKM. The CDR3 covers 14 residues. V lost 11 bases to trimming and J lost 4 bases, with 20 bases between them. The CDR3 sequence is CAASAHRRGTEAFF. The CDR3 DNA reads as TGTGCCGCCTCCGCCCACAGGAGGGGCACTGAAGCTTTCTTT.

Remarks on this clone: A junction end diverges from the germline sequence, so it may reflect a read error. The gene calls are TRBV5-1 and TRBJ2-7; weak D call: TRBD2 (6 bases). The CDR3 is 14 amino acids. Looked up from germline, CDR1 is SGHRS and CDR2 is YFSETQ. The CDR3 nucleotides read TGCGCCAGCAGCTTGACTAGCTCCTCCAACGAGCAGTACTTC. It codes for CASSLTSSSNEQYF.

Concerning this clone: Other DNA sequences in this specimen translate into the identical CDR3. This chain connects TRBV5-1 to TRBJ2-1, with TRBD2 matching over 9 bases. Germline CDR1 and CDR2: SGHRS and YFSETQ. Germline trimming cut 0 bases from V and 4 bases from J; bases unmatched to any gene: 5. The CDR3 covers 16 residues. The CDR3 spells CASSLEAGGRYNEQFF. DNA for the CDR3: TGCGCCAGCAGCTTGGAGGCGGGGGGGCGATACAATGAGCAGTTCTTC.

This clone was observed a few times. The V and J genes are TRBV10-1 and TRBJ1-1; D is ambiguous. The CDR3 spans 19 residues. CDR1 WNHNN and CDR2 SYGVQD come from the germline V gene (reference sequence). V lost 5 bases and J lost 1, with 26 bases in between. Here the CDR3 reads CASSLLSIRTYAENTEAFF. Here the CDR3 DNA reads TGCGCCAGCAGTTTGTTATCCATCAGGACTTACGCGGAGAACACTGAAGCTTTCTTT.

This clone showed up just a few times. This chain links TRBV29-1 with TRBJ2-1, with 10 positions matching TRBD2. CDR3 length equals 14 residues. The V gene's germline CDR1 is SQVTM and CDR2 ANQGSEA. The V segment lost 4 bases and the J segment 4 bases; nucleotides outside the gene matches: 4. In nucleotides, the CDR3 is TGCAGCGTTGCGGGGACTAGCGAATACAATGAGCAGTTCTTC. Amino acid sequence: CSVAGTSEYNEQFF.

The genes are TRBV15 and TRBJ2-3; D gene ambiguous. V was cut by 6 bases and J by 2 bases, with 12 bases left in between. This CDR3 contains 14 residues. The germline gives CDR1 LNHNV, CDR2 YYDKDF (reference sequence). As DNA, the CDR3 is TGTGCCACCAGGTCCGGAGCGATCACAGATACGCAGTATTTT. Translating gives CATRSGAITDTQYF.

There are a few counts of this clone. The chain's CDR3 is CASSLAPSGTGEQYF. Written as DNA, the CDR3 is TGCGCCAGCAGCTTGGCCCCGAGCGGGACTGGCGAGCAGTACTTC. The chain combines TRBV5-1 with TRBJ2-7, with TRBD2 matching 7 bases. Germline loops: CDR1 SGHRS, CDR2 YFSETQ. The CDR3 spans 15 residues. The J segment lost 6 bases and the V segment lost 0 bases, leaving 9 bases of the junction unmatched.

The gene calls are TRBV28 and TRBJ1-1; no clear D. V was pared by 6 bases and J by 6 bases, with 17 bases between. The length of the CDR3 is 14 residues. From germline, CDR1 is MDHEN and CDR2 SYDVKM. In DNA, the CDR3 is TGTGCCAGCAGCCGACGAAGAGGGCGCTCTGAAGCTTTCTTT. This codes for CASSRRRGRSEAFF.

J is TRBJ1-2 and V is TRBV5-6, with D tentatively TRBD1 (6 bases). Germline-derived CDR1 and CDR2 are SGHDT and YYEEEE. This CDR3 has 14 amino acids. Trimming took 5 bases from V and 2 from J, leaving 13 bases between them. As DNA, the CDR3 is TGTGCCAGCAGATTAGAGACAGGAAACTATGGCTACACCTTC. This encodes CASRLETGNYGYTF.

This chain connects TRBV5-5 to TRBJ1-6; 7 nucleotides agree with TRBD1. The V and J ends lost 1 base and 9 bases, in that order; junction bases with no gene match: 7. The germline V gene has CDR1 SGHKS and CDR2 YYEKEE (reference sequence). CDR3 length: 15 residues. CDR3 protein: CASSLKGGFGSPLHF. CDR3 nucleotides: TGTGCCAGCAGCTTGAAAGGGGGCTTTGGTTCACCCCTCCACTTT.

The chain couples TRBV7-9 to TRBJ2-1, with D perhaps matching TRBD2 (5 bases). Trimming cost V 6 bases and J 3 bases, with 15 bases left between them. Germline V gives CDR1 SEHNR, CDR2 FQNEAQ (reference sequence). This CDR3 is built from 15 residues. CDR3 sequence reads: CASRYGVLSYNEQFF. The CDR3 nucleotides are TGTGCCAGCAGATACGGGGTACTAAGCTACAATGAGCAGTTCTTC.

CDR3 protein: CASSFLGQEKYEQYF. CDR3 coding DNA: TGTGCCAGCAGTTTTCTTGGACAGGAGAAATACGAGCAGTACTTC. V usage is TRBV27 and J usage is TRBJ2-7, with 7 bases aligning to TRBD1. Germline assignment: CDR1 MNHEY and CDR2 SMNVEV (reference sequence). The ends lost 3 bases at V and 4 bases at J; junction bases unmatched: 9. The CDR3 has 15 amino acids.

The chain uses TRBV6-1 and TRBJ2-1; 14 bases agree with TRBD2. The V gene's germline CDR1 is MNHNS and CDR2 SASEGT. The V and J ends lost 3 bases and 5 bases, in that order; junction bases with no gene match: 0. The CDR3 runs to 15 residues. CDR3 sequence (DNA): TGTGCCAGCAGTGAGACTAGCGGGAGGGACAATGAGCAGTTCTTC. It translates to CASSETSGRDNEQFF.

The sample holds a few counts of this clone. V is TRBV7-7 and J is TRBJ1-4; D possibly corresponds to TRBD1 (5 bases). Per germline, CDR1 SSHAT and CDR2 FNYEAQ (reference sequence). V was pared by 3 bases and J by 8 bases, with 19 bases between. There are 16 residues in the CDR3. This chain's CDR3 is CASSLEGAGGWEKLFF. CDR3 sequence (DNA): TGTGCCAGCAGCTTGGAGGGCGCGGGGGGGTGGGAAAAACTGTTTTTT. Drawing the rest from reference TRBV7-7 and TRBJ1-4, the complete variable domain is GAGVSQSPRYKVTKRGQDVTLRCDPISSHATLYWYQQALGQGPEFLTYFNYEAQPDKSGLPSDRFSAERPEGSISTLTIQRTEQRDSAMYRCASSLEGAGGWEKLFFGSGTQLSVL.

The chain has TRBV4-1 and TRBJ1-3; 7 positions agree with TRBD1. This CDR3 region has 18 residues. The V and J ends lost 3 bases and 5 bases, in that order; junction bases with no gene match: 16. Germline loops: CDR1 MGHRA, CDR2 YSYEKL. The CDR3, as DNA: TGCGCCAGCAGCCAGGAAGATCTCCCTGGCAGGGGGAGAAACACCATATATTTT. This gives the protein CASSQEDLPGRGRNTIYF.

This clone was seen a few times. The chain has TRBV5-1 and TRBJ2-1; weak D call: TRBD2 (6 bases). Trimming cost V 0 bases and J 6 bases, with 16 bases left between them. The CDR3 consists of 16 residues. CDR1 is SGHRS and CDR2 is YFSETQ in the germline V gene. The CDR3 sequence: CASSLDGGYGFNEQFF. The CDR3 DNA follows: TGCGCCAGCAGCTTGGATGGGGGGTACGGTTTCAATGAGCAGTTCTTC.

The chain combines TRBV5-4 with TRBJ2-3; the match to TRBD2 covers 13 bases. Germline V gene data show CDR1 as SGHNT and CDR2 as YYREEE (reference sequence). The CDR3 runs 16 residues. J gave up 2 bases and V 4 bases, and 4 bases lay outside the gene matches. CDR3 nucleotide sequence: TGTGCCAGCAGCACCGGACTAGCGGGGGCCACAGATACGCAGTATTTT. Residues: CASSTGLAGATDTQYF.

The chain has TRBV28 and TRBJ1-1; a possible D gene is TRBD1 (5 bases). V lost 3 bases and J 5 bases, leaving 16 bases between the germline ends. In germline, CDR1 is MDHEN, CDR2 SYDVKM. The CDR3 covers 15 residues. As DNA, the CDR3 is TGTGCCAGCAGTTTCCTCAGGGCGGTGGGGACTGAAGCTTTCTTT. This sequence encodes CASSFLRAVGTEAFF.

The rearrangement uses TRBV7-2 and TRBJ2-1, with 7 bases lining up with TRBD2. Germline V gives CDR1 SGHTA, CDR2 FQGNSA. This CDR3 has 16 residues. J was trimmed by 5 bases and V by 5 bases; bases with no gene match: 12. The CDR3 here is CASSLRPGLPNNEQFF. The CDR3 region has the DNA TGTGCCAGCAGCCTACGTCCGGGACTACCGAACAATGAGCAGTTCTTC.

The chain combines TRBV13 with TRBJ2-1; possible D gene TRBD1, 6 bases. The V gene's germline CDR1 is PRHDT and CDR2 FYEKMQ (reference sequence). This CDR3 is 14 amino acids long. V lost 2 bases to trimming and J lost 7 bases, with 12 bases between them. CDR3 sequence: CASSLRLGANEQFF. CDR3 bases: TGTGCCAGCAGCTTAAGGCTGGGGGCGAATGAGCAGTTCTTC.

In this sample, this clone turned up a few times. CDR3 region: CASSLVGRDTDTQYF. In nucleotides, the CDR3 is TGTGCCAGCAGCTTAGTCGGCAGGGACACAGATACGCAGTATTTT. The chain is built from TRBV7-2 and TRBJ2-3, with D maybe TRBD1 (5 bases). Looked up from germline, CDR1 is SGHTA and CDR2 is FQGNSA. Between the trimmed V and J ends, which lost 1 base and 2 bases, there was a span of 10 bases. The CDR3 contains 15 residues.